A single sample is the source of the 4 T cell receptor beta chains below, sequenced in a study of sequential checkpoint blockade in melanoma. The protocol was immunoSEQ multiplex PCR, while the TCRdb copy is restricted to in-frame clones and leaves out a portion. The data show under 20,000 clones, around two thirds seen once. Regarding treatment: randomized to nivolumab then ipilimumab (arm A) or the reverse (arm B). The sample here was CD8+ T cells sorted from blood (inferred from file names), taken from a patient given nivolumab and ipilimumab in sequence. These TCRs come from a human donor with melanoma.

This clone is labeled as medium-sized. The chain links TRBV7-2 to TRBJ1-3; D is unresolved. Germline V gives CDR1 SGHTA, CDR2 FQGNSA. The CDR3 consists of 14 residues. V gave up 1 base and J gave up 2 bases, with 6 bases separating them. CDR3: CASSLGTAGNTIYF. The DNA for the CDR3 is TGTGCCAGCAGCTTAGGAACGGCTGGAAACACCATATATTTT.

CDR3 bases: TGTGCCAGCAGCGTAGGGGGCGGTGAGCAGTTCTTC. Amino acids: CASSVGGGEQFF. The chain uses TRBV9 and TRBJ2-1; a possible D gene is TRBD1 (5 bases). The length of the CDR3 is 12 residues. V lost 0 bases, J lost 9 bases, and 7 bases lay in between. The germline gives CDR1 SGDLS, CDR2 YYNGEE.

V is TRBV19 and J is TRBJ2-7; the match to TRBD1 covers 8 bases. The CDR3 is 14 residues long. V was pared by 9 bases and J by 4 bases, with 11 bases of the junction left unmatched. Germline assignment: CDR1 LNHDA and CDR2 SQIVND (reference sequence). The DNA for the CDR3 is TGTGCCAGCAGCCCGACAGGGGAGCTATACGAGCAGTACTTC. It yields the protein CASSPTGELYEQYF.

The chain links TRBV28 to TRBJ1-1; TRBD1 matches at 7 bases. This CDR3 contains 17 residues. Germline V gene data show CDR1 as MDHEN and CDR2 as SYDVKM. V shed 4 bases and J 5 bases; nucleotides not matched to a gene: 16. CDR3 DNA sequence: TGTGCCAGCAGTTCAAGAGAGAGGGGGCGAAGGTGGACTGAAGCTTTCTTT. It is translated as CASSSRERGRRWTEAFF.